This T cell receptor beta chain was captured by sequencing in a study of cytomegalovirus exposure and HLA in healthy donors. The study, taken as a whole, reports: Several top significant clusters appeared, in a later analysis, to be linked to common viral pathogens.

As for this clone: Its specificity is not known.

V lost 6 bases, J lost 4 bases, and 12 bases lay in between. The CDR3 is made up of 13 amino acids. CDR1 MNHEY and CDR2 SMNVEV come from the germline V gene (reference sequence). The PCR was carried out with 60 Vbeta primers and 13 Jbeta primers. Measured with immunoSEQ multiplex PCR; TCRdb has only the in-frame clones, and not every one. Of approximately 130,000 clones listed, roughly 70% are singletons. The sequence was obtained from a woman aged 40 to 50 in good health and CMV-seropositive. The material sequenced was PBMCs. The genes are TRBV27 and TRBJ1-1; D gene uncertain. CDR3 amino acids: CASSPVLSTEAFF. The CDR3 region has the DNA TGTGCCAGCAGCCCAGTGTTAAGCACTGAAGCTTTCTTT.